Sequencing of this T cell receptor beta chain was carried out in a study of post-analysis software for immune sequencing data. Study overall: Recorded disease courses covered relapsing-remitting, secondary progressive and progressive-relapsing multiple sclerosis. Some patients had no subtype annotation. Study observations and caveats: With F measure, samples from one preparation batch clustered together strongly. Controls showed significantly higher normalized Chao1 diversity than did multiple sclerosis patients. Five or six TRBV segments were significantly more frequent in patients than in controls. TRBV5-6, TRBV5-1 and TRBV20-1 were among these segments.

Comments on this clonotype: Its antigen is currently unknown.

Included in the TCR beta cDNA libraries were unique molecular identifiers. When about 0.85 to 11 million T cells were used, they gave 500,000 or so cDNA molecules. From the PCR reads, TCRdb called clonotypes with MiXCR, one entry per CDR3 protein. The sample contains roughly 600,000 distinct CDR3 sequences, about 44% of which appear only once. The CDR3 sequence is 14 residues long. The V and J ends lost 7 bases and 2 bases respectively, with 13 bases between them. Sequenced: blood. J is TRBJ2-3 and V is TRBV12-3 or TRBV12-4; tentative D call: TRBD2 (6 bases). This sequence originates from a girl between 5 and 17 years old with multiple sclerosis. Here the CDR3 reads CASKGLWDTDTQYF. CDR3 DNA: TGTGCCAGCAAGGGACTTTGGGACACAGATACGCAGTATTTT.